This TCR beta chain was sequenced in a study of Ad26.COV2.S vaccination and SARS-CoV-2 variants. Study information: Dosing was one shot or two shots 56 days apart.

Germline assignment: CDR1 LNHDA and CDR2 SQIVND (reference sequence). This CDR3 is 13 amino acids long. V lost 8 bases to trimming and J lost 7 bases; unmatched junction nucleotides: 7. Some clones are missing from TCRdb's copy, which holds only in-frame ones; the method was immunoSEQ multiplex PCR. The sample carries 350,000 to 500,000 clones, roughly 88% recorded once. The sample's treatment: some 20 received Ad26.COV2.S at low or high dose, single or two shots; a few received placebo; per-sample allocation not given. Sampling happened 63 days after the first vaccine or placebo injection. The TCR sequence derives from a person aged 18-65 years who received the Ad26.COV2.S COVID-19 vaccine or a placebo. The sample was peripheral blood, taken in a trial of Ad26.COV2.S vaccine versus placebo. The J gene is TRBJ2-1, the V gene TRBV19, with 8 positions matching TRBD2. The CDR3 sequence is CASGYSGGNEQFF. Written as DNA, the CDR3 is TGTGCCAGTGGGTACTCGGGGGGGAATGAGCAGTTCTTC. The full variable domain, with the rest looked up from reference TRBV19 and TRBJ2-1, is DGGITQSPKYLFRKEGQNVTLSCEQNLNHDAMYWYRQDPGQGLRLIYYSQIVNDFQKGDIAEGYSVSREKKESFPLTVTSAQKNPTAFYLCASGYSGGNEQFFGPGTRLTVL.